This TCR beta chain was sequenced for a study of T-cell reconstitution after alpha-beta-depleted transplantation in children. J gave up 2 bases and V 2 bases, and 4 bases lay outside the gene matches. This CDR3 is built from 15 residues. Germline V CDR1 and CDR2: ENHRY, SYGVKD. Using unique molecular identifiers, the investigators prepared the TCRbeta library. TCRdb itself ran the PCR reads through MiXCR, one entry per CDR3 protein. The sample contains 400,000 to 500,000 distinct CDR3 sequences, 9.5% to 13% of which appear only once. This clonotype was counted only a few times. The source is a human donor who donated a stem cell graft to a child with acute myeloid leukemia. Here the sequenced sample was PBMCs from the stem cell graft donor, taken from the stem cell graft. The genes are TRBV10-3 and TRBJ2-3, with 7 bases lining up with TRBD1. CDR3 loop: CAISERDRSTDTQYF. CDR3 in DNA: TGTGCCATCAGTGAGCGGGACAGATCCACAGATACGCAGTATTTT.